The clone carrying this T cell receptor beta chain has just one count. Its target is unknown. Donors in the study were healthy people who gave bone marrow. It was with 60 Vbeta and 13 Jbeta primers that the PCR ran. Only in-frame clones appear in the TCRdb table, and some are missing; sequencing was by immunoSEQ multiplex PCR. The sample has about 37,000 clones, 60% to 75% seen once. The source of the sample is a study of cytomegalovirus exposure and HLA in healthy donors. Turning to the study itself: Some 77 million unique TCRs from HLA-typed donors were held in an early release of data.

Study-wide results and caveats: Likely technical artifact: a cluster of highly shared sequence variants.

CDR1 MNHNY and CDR2 SVGAGI come from the germline V gene (reference sequence). V shed 6 bases and J shed 0 bases, with 17 bases lying between them. This CDR3 has 16 residues. Sequenced material: PBMCs. The sequence was obtained from a man in his forties in good health and CMV-seronegative. The genes are TRBV6-6 and TRBJ2-5; perhaps TRBD1 as D (6 bases). The DNA of the CDR3 is TGTGCCAGCAGCCGCGGACAGTATATCTACCAAGAGACCCAGTACTTC. It translates to CASSRGQYIYQETQYF.